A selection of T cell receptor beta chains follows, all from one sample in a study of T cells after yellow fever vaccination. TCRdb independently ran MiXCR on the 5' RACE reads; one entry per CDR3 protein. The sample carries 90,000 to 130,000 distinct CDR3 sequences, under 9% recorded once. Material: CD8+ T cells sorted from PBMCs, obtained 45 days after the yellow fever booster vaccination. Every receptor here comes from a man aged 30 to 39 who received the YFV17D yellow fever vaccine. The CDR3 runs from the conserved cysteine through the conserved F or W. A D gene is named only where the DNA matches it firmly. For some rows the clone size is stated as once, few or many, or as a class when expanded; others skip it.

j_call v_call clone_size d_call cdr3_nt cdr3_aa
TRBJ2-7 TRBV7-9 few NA TGTGCCAGCACCTTACGGGTATCGGGCGAGCAGTACTTC CASTLRVSGEQYF
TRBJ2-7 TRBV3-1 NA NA TGTGCCAGCAGCCTGGGGGAAGGGGACTACGAGCAGTACTTC CASSLGEGDYEQYF
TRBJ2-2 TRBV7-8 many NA TGTGCCAGCAGCTTAGGGGCGAACACCGGGGAGCTGTTTTTT CASSLGANTGELFF
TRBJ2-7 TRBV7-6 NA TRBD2 TGTGCCAGCAGCTTAGGGACTAGCGCCTCCTACGAGCAGTACTTC CASSLGTSASYEQYF
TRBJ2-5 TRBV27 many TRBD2 TGTGCCAGCACTGAGACTAGCGGGATAGGAGAGGAGACCCAGTACTTC CASTETSGIGEETQYF
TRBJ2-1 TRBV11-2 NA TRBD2 TGTGCCAGCAGCTTAGTAGCGGGAGGGCCAGGGCAGTTCTTC CASSLVAGGPGQFF
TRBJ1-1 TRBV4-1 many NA TGCGCCAGCAGCCAAGTGTCGGCGGGCACTGAAGCTTTCTTT CASSQVSAGTEAFF
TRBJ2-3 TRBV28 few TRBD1 TGTGCCAGCAGCCCCACCGGGACAGGTTTCTCAGATACGCAGTATTTT CASSPTGTGFSDTQYF
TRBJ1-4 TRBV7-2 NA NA TGTGCCAGCAGCCCTTGGAGCTCTGGGGCTAATGAAAAACTGTTTTTT CASSPWSSGANEKLFF
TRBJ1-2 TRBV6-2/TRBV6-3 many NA TGTGCCAGCAGTTACGTTGCCGCAGGCAGGGAGGGCGGCTACACCTTC CASSYVAAGREGGYTF
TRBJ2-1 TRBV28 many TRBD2 TGTGCCAGCAGACCGGGACTAGCGGTGTCTAAGGATGAGCAGTTCTTC CASRPGLAVSKDEQFF
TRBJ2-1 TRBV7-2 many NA TGTGCCAGCACCGCCGGGACAAGGAATTACAATGAGCAGTTCTTC CASTAGTRNYNEQFF
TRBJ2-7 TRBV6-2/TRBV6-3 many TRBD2 TGTGCCAGCACCCTGACTAGCGGCATCTACGAGCAGTACTTC CASTLTSGIYEQYF
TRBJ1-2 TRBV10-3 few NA TGTGCCATCAGTGAGGGGATGGAGGGACGCTTTGGCTACACCTTC CAISEGMEGRFGYTF
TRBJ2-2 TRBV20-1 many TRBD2 TGCAGTGCTAGAGTAGGGCTAGCGGGACGCGGCGGGGAGCTGTTTTTT CSARVGLAGRGGELFF
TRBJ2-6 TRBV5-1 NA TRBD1 TGCGCCAGCAGCCAGGCCGGACAGGCTGCTTGGGGGGCCAACGTCCTGACTTTC CASSQAGQAAWGANVLTF
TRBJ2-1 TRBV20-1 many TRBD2 TGCAGTGGCCACTTCGCCGGCGGGAGCTCCTACAATGAGCAGTTCTTC CSGHFAGGSSYNEQFF
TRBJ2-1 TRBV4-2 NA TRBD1 TGTGCCAGCAGCCAGCCCCGGCCCACAGGGGACCCCTACAATGAGCAGTTCTTC CASSQPRPTGDPYNEQFF
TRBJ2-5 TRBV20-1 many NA TGCAGTGCTGTTCTCCCAGGGGAGACCCAGTACTTC CSAVLPGETQYF
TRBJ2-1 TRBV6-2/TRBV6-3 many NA TGTGCCAGCAGTTTCCCCGGGACCTACAATGAGCAGTTCTTC CASSFPGTYNEQFF
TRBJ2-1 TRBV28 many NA TGTGCCAGCAGCCCCACTGACTTGTTCAATGAGCAGTTCTTC CASSPTDLFNEQFF
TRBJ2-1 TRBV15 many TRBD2 TGTGCCACCAGAGTAGCGGGAAATGAGCAGTTCTTC CATRVAGNEQFF
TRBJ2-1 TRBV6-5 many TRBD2 TGTGCCAGCAGTTACTCGACTCCTAGCGGGTATTACAATGAGCAGTTCTTC CASSYSTPSGYYNEQFF
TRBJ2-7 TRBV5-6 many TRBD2 TGTGCCAGCAGCGCGGGAGGGGCCTACGAGCAGTACTTC CASSAGGAYEQYF
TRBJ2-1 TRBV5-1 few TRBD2 TGCGCCAGCTCTTGGGGGGGGGAAAATGAGCAGTTCTTC CASSWGGENEQFF
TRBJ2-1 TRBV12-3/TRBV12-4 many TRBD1 TGTGCCAGCTCCCAGTCGGGACAGGGGTTAAATGAGCAGTTCTTC CASSQSGQGLNEQFF
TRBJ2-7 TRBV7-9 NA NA TGTGCCAGCAGCTGGGGGGGACAGCCCTACGAGCAGTACTTC CASSWGGQPYEQYF
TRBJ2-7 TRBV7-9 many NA TGTGCCAGCAGCCCTCGCCCCTACGAGCAGTACTTC CASSPRPYEQYF
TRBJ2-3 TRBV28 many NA TGTGCCAGCGTTGTCACAGATACGCAGTATTTT CASVVTDTQYF
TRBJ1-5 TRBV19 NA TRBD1 TGTGCCAGTAAACGAGGGGGCGGTCAGCCCCAGCATTTT CASKRGGGQPQHF
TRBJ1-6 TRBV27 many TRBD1 TGTGCCAGCACCATGACAGGGGCTGGTTCACCCCTCCACTTT CASTMTGAGSPLHF
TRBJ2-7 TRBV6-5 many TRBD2 TGTGCCAGCAGTTCGACTAGCGGGAGGCAGTCCTACGAGCAGTACTTC CASSSTSGRQSYEQYF
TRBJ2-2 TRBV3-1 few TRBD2 TGTGCCAGCAGCCATTCGGCGGGAGAAAACTCCGGGGAGCTGTTTTTT CASSHSAGENSGELFF
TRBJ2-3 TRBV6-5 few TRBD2 TGTGCCAGCAGTTACTCGCCTAGCGGAGGGCAGGGTACGCAGTATTTT CASSYSPSGGQGTQYF
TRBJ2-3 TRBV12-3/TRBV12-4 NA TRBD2 TGTGCCAGCAGTTTAGACGGGGGAGGGCCAGGGACAGATACGCAGTATTTT CASSLDGGGPGTDTQYF
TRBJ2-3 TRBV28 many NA TGTGCCAGCAGTTTTGGGGGGTTCACAGATACGCAGTATTTT CASSFGGFTDTQYF
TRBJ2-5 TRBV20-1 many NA TGCAGTGTTGGTGGTGCGTGGGAGACCCAGTACTTC CSVGGAWETQYF
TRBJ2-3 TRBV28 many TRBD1 TGTGCCAGCAGAGGTCGTGAGGACAGGGCAGATACGCAGTATTTT CASRGREDRADTQYF
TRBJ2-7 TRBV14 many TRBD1 TGTGCCAGCAGCCTCAACTGGGACAGGGCGTACGAGCAGTACTTC CASSLNWDRAYEQYF
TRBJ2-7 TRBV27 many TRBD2 TGTGCCAGCAGTAACCCCCCGGGACTAGCGGGTATCGAGCAGTACTTC CASSNPPGLAGIEQYF
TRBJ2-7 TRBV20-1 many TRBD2 TGCAGTGCTAGGGAGCGGGGGACCTACGAGCAGTACTTC CSARERGTYEQYF
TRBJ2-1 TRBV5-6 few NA TGTGCCAGCAGCTCGGACATCGCCTACAATGAGCAGTTCTTC CASSSDIAYNEQFF
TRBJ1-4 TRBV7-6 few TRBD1 TGTGCCAGCAGCTTAGGTTCGGACAGGAAGGAAAAACTGTTTTTT CASSLGSDRKEKLFF
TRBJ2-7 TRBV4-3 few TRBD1 TGCGCCAGCAGCCAAGATTTATCAGGGACAGAGAACTACGAGCAGTACTTC CASSQDLSGTENYEQYF
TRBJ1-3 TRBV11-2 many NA TGTGCCAGCAGGGTCCAGGCTGGAAACACCATATATTTT CASRVQAGNTIYF
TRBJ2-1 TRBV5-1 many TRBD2 TGCGCCAGCAGCTTGATCCCACTAGCGGGAGTATCCTACAATGAGCAGTTCTTC CASSLIPLAGVSYNEQFF
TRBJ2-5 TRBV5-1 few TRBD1 TGCGCCAGCAGCCCGGGACAGGCTCTGAAAGAGACCCAGTACTTC CASSPGQALKETQYF
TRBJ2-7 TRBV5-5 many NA TGTGCCAGCAAAGGGGTTTGGGGCGAGCAGTACTTC CASKGVWGEQYF